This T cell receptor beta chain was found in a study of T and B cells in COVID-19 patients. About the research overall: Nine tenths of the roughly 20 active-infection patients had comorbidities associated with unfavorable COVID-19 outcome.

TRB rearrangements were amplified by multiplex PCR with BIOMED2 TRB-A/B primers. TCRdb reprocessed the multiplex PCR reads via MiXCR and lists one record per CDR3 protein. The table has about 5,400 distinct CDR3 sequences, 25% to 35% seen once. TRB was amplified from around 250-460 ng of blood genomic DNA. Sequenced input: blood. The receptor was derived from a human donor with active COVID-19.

The CDR3 reads CASSYLRDRGQISNQPQHF. CDR3 DNA sequence: TGTGCCAGCAGTTACCTTCGGGACAGGGGGCAGATTAGCAATCAGCCCCAGCATTTT. The V gene is TRBV6-2 or TRBV6-3, the J gene TRBJ1-5; 12 bases align to TRBD1. V was pared by 2 bases and J by 0 bases, with 8 bases of the junction left unmatched. CDR3 size: 19 residues. Looked up from germline, CDR1 is MNHEY and CDR2 is SVGEGT.